This T cell receptor (beta chain) was obtained from a study of blood T cell repertoires in COVID-19. Looking at the study overall: Collection of acute and convalescent COVID-19 samples took place in the United States, Italy and Spain. The cDNA or gDNA used as material had been derived from T cells, B-cell-depleted T cells, or PBMCs.

This CDR3 spans 14 amino acids. After removal of 2 bases from V and 8 bases from J, the junction contained 3 bases not matched to a gene. CDR1 LGHNA and CDR2 YNFKEQ come from the germline V gene. In the authors' workflow: Amplification of reference gene primers was used by the study to estimate nucleated cell counts. Assay: immunoSEQ multiplex PCR; the TCRdb copy retains only in-frame clones and omits some. V, J and clone size reflect that table, while D and trimming were determined from the DNA. Of roughly 160,000 clones in the sample, over 70% were seen once. Source material: peripheral blood. The chain couples TRBV4-2 to TRBJ1-6; 7 positions match TRBD1. The clonotype originates from a woman aged 60-70 years with acute or convalescent COVID-19. CDR3 region: CASSQTTGHSPLHF. Written as DNA, the CDR3 is TGTGCCAGCAGCCAAACGACAGGGCATTCACCCCTCCACTTT.